Listed below are T cell receptor beta chains from one sample, sequenced in a study of T cell responses to AZD1222 COVID-19 vaccine. This table comes from immunoSEQ multiplex PCR, and its TCRdb copy is limited to in-frame clones, with some not included. The table has some 180,000 clones, just over 90% seen once. The sequencing here drew on peripheral blood, taken 28 days after the second dose of the MenACWY control vaccine. Receptor source: an adult who received the MenACWY meningococcal vaccine as a control. Both conserved end residues are part of each CDR3. Fields, in order: J gene, clone size, V gene, D gene, CDR3 protein, CDR3 DNA. The D gene is left open where the match is weak. Not all rows give a size; the values are once, few, many and, for expanded clones, a class.

TRBJ2-7,NA,TRBV29-1,TRBD2,CSVEVGGRAVEQYF,TGCAGCGTTGAAGTGGGCGGGAGGGCCGTCGAGCAGTACTTC
TRBJ2-2,NA,TRBV9,TRBD2,CASSYSGTNTGELFF,TGTGCCAGCTCGTACAGCGGGACGAACACCGGGGAGCTGTTTTTT
TRBJ2-7,NA,TRBV10-2,TRBD1,CASSEPGQGGSEQYF,TGCGCCAGCAGTGAGCCGGGACAGGGGGGGTCCGAGCAGTACTTC
TRBJ2-2,NA,TRBV9,TRBD2,CASSPPGGSGREDGELFF,TGTGCCAGCAGCCCCCCGGGGGGTAGCGGGAGGGAAGACGGGGAGCTGTTTTTT
TRBJ2-6,NA,TRBV11-2,TRBD2,CASSQTSVSSGANVLTF,TGTGCCAGCAGCCAGACTAGCGTGAGCTCTGGGGCCAACGTCCTGACTTTC
TRBJ1-2,NA,TRBV19,NA,CASTLLGADNYGYTF,TGTGCCAGTACTTTACTCGGGGCCGATAACTATGGCTACACCTTC
TRBJ2-5,once,TRBV6-5,TRBD1,CASNRQGETQYF,TGTGCCAGCAATCGACAGGGAGAGACCCAGTACTTC
TRBJ2-7,NA,TRBV2,NA,CASSDQGVQKEQYF,TGTGCCAGCAGTGATCAAGGGGTACAAAAAGAGCAGTACTTC
TRBJ1-3,NA,TRBV11-2,NA,CASSSVASGNTIYF,TGTGCCAGCAGCTCAGTTGCCTCTGGAAACACCATATATTTT
TRBJ1-6,NA,TRBV15,NA,CATSRSTASNSPLHF,TGTGCCACCAGCAGATCGACGGCCAGTAATTCACCCCTCCACTTT
TRBJ1-5,once,TRBV19,NA,CASSIRGIDSNQPQHF,TGTGCCAGTAGTATAAGGGGGATAGATAGCAATCAGCCCCAGCATTTT
TRBJ1-5,NA,TRBV6-5,NA,CASTKQGYQPQHF,TGTGCCAGCACCAAACAGGGCTATCAGCCCCAGCATTTT
TRBJ1-5,NA,TRBV28,NA,CASGGGGSPQPQHF,TGTGCCAGCGGGGGGGGAGGGAGTCCTCAGCCCCAGCATTTT
TRBJ1-5,NA,TRBV27,TRBD1,CASSPWTGSNQPQHF,TGTGCCAGCAGTCCTTGGACAGGGTCGAATCAGCCCCAGCATTTT
TRBJ2-1,NA,TRBV24-1,TRBD2,CATSDTGTKNEQFF,TGTGCCACCAGTGACACCGGGACTAAGAATGAGCAGTTCTTC
TRBJ1-5,NA,TRBV24-1,NA,CATSRTGRQPQHF,TGTGCCACCAGCCGAACGGGGCGACAGCCCCAGCATTTT
TRBJ2-7,NA,TRBV5-1,NA,CASSLDGEQYF,TGCGCCAGCAGCTTGGATGGCGAGCAGTACTTC
TRBJ2-1,NA,TRBV21-1,NA,CASSKAPRVAGDGAEANEQFF,TGTGCCAGCAGCAAAGCCCCCCGGGTAGCGGGAGATGGAGCCGAGGCGAATGAGCAGTTCTTC
TRBJ1-5,NA,TRBV19,NA,CASTPSEGPQHF,TGTGCCAGTACCCCGAGCGAAGGGCCCCAGCATTTT
TRBJ1-5,NA,TRBV20-1,TRBD1,CSASTGAWVSNQPQHF,TGCAGTGCTAGTACAGGGGCTTGGGTGAGCAATCAGCCCCAGCATTTT
TRBJ2-1,NA,TRBV6-1,TRBD1,CASSEDRGYNEQFF,TGTGCCAGCAGTGAGGACAGGGGCTACAATGAGCAGTTCTTC
TRBJ1-4,NA,TRBV6-1,NA,CASSENRRAANEKLFF,TGTGCCAGCAGTGAAAACCGACGGGCGGCTAATGAAAAACTGTTTTTT
TRBJ1-2,NA,TRBV6-2/TRBV6-3,NA,CASSYLVPTGGYTF,TGTGCCAGCAGTTACCTGGTACCTACAGGTGGCTACACCTTC
TRBJ1-1,NA,TRBV7-8,NA,CASSGTGEAFF,TGTGCCAGCAGCGGCACAGGGGAAGCTTTCTTT
TRBJ2-2,NA,TRBV9,NA,CASSPYTGELFF,TGTGCCAGCAGCCCTTACACCGGGGAGCTGTTTTTT
TRBJ2-7,NA,TRBV11-3,NA,CASSLWGGRWMDSQAYEQYF,TGTGCCAGCAGCTTATGGGGGGGCCGCTGGATGGACAGCCAAGCCTACGAGCAGTACTTC
TRBJ1-5,NA,TRBV7-2,TRBD1,CASSTDRGQPQHF,TGTGCCAGCAGCACCGACAGGGGACAGCCCCAGCATTTT
TRBJ1-3,NA,TRBV19,TRBD1,CAARQGATGNTIYF,TGTGCCGCCCGACAGGGGGCGACCGGAAACACCATATATTTT
TRBJ2-7,NA,TRBV4-3,NA,CASSQDPQAPYEQYF,TGCGCCAGCAGCCAAGATCCCCAGGCCCCCTACGAGCAGTACTTC
TRBJ1-6,NA,TRBV6-5,NA,CASSLGPTNSPLHF,TGTGCCAGCAGCCTGGGACCGACGAATTCACCCCTCCACTTT
TRBJ2-1,NA,TRBV5-6,NA,CASSLGGADLGGNEQFF,TGTGCCAGCAGCTTGGGGGGGGCGGACCTCGGCGGCAATGAGCAGTTCTTC
TRBJ2-1,NA,TRBV2,NA,CASSEARAGGNNEQFF,TGTGCCAGCAGTGAAGCTCGGGCAGGGGGGAACAATGAGCAGTTCTTC
TRBJ1-1,NA,TRBV4-1,NA,CASSLRGRIDTEAFF,TGCGCCAGCAGCCTACGGGGACGGATCGACACTGAAGCTTTCTTT
TRBJ2-1,NA,TRBV6-6,TRBD1,CASSGGRQGANEQFF,TGTGCCAGCAGTGGCGGAAGACAGGGTGCGAATGAGCAGTTCTTC
TRBJ2-1,NA,TRBV7-3,NA,CASSPEGGRNEQFF,TGTGCCAGCAGCCCCGAGGGTGGGAGGAATGAGCAGTTCTTC
TRBJ2-1,NA,TRBV11-3,NA,CASSLVGGAFNEQFF,TGTGCCAGCAGCTTAGTCGGGGGCGCGTTCAATGAGCAGTTCTTC
TRBJ1-4,NA,TRBV2,NA,CASSEVGGATNEKLFF,TGTGCCAGCAGTGAAGTGGGGGGGGCCACTAATGAAAAACTGTTTTTT
TRBJ2-7,NA,TRBV29-1,NA,CSVGPGDYEQYF,TGCAGCGTTGGCCCGGGGGATTACGAGCAGTACTTC
TRBJ1-1,NA,TRBV5-6,TRBD1,CASSSHNRQGSEAFF,TGTGCCAGCAGCTCCCATAATCGACAGGGATCAGAAGCTTTCTTT
TRBJ1-5,NA,TRBV7-2,NA,CASSPMGGNQPQHF,TGTGCCAGCAGCCCCATGGGGGGTAATCAGCCCCAGCATTTT
TRBJ1-4,NA,TRBV30,NA,CAWSVADSDEKLFF,TGTGCCTGGAGTGTCGCCGACTCGGACGAAAAACTGTTTTTT
TRBJ2-2,NA,TRBV25-1,NA,CASSGPGTGELFF,TGTGCCAGCAGTGGGCCGGGCACCGGGGAGCTGTTTTTT
TRBJ2-3,NA,TRBV19,NA,CASTDPLTDTQYF,TGTGCCAGTACCGACCCCCTCACAGATACGCAGTATTTT
TRBJ2-1,NA,TRBV19,TRBD2,CASSIAGGPYNEQFF,TGTGCCAGTAGTATTGCGGGAGGGCCCTACAATGAGCAGTTCTTC
TRBJ2-2,NA,TRBV28,NA,CASIQGAWSGELFF,TGTGCCAGCATCCAGGGAGCGTGGTCCGGGGAGCTGTTTTTT
TRBJ1-2,NA,TRBV27,NA,CASRGTRGGIGGYTF,TGTGCCAGCAGAGGGACAAGAGGGGGAATTGGTGGCTACACCTTC
TRBJ2-2,few,TRBV2,TRBD1,CASSEDRVGTGELFF,TGTGCCAGCAGCGAGGACAGGGTCGGCACCGGGGAGCTGTTTTTT